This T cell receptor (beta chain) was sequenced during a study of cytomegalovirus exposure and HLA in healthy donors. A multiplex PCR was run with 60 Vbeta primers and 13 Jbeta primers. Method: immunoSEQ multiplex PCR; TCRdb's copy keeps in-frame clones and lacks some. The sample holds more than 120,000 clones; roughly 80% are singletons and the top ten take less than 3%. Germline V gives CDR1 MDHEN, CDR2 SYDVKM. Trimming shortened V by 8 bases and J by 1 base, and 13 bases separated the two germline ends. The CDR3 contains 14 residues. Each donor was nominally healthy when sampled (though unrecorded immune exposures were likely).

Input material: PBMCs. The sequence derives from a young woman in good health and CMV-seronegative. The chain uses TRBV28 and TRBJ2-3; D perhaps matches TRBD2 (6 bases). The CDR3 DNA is TGTGCCAGCTTTCGGAGGGAGGGCACAGATACGCAGTATTTT. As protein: CASFRREGTDTQYF.